This T cell receptor (beta chain) was identified during a study of cytomegalovirus exposure and HLA in healthy donors. Losses at the gene ends were 5 bases for V and 7 bases for J; bases not matched to a gene: 8. This CDR3 is built from 14 residues. Germline loops: CDR1 SGHRS, CDR2 YFSETQ. PCR was performed using 60 Vbeta and 13 Jbeta primers. Generated by immunoSEQ multiplex PCR, the TCRdb table keeps only in-frame clones and is missing some. The sample yields around 150,000 clones, about 75% seen once. This sequence joins TRBV5-1 and TRBJ1-5; TRBD1 agrees at 8 bases. The receptor comes from a female donor in good health and CMV-seronegative. The sample comprised PBMCs. The CDR3 nucleotides read TGCGCCAGCAGTTCGACAGGGGAGGGCCAGCCCCAGCATTTT. Its translation is CASSSTGEGQPQHF. The whole variable domain, remainder taken from reference TRBV5-1 and TRBJ1-5, is KAGVTQTPRYLIKTRGQQVTLSCSPISGHRSVSWYQQTPGQGLQFLFEYFSETQRNKGNFPGRFSGRQFSNSRSEMNVSTLELGDSALYLCASSSTGEGQPQHFGDGTRLSIL.